Shown below are 26 T cell receptor beta chains from a single sample sequenced in a study of blood T cells in healthy people across ages. Next came a second PCR, run for about 7 to 12 cycles, which used a sample-barcoded 5' primer along with a J-beta primer mix. TCRdb itself ran the 5' RACE reads through MiXCR, one entry per CDR3 protein. The sample shows 600,000 or so distinct CDR3 sequences, over 20% of them seen only once. Sample: blood. The receptor set was obtained from a man in his sixties or seventies in good health.

The V gene is TRBV7-3, the J gene TRBJ2-1; D perhaps matches TRBD1 (5 bases). Germline CDR1 SGHTA, CDR2 FQGTGA. The CDR3 sequence is 15 residues long. V dropped 1 base and J dropped 5 bases, with 12 bases sitting between them. The chain's CDR3 is CASSLRGTIDNEQFF. DNA of the CDR3: TGTGCCAGCAGCTTAAGGGGCACAATCGACAATGAGCAGTTCTTC.

This clonotype has a handful of counts. CDR3 coding DNA: TGCAGTGCTAGAGATCGGGGCAGGGGGCAGGGTCAGCCCCAGCATTTT. It encodes CSARDRGRGQGQPQHF. The chain combines TRBV20-1 with TRBJ1-5; 8 bases line up with TRBD1. With V trimmed by 0 bases and J by 6 bases, 10 bases remained unmatched. Per germline, CDR1 DFQATT and CDR2 SNEGSKA (reference sequence). The CDR3 extends over 16 amino acids.

There are many counts of this clonotype. The chain employs TRBV5-1 and TRBJ2-3; TRBD2 agrees at 8 bases. The germline gives CDR1 SGHRS, CDR2 YFSETQ. V lost 4 bases and J lost 7; bases outside the gene matches: 11. This CDR3 region has 15 residues. The CDR3 region is CASSQAGDGLNTQYF. The CDR3 bases are TGCGCCAGCAGCCAAGCGGGAGACGGTTTAAATACGCAGTATTTT.

This clonotype was detected a few times. This rearrangement joins TRBV20-1 to TRBJ2-7; D tentatively reads TRBD1 or TRBD2 (6 bases each). The CDR3 is made up of 14 amino acids. CDR1 is DFQATT, CDR2 SNEGSKA, per germline (reference sequence). The V end lost 5 bases, the J end lost 4 bases, and 18 bases lay between the germline ends. DNA of the CDR3: TGCAGTGCTCCGTTGACAGGAGGGACATACGAGCAGTACTTC. Encoded protein: CSAPLTGGTYEQYF.

In this sample, this clonotype turned up a few times. One end of the junction is discordant with germline, which a read error may explain. The chain recombines TRBV27 with TRBJ2-7; D gene uncertain. Germline values: CDR1 MNHEY, CDR2 SMNVEV (reference sequence). The CDR3 length is 11 residues. The CDR3 sequence is CASGFNDEQYF. The CDR3 DNA reads TGTGCCAGCGGTTTTAACGACGAGCAGTACTTC.

This clonotype was seen more than once but under ten times. The junction shows a germline mismatch at one end, possibly a read error. This chain links TRBV2 with TRBJ2-4; weak D call: TRBD2 (5 bases). CDR1 and CDR2 from the germline V gene are SNHLY and FYNNEI. This CDR3 spans 14 amino acids. The CDR3 DNA reads as TGTGCCAGCAGTTTGGATCTAGCCAAAGACATTCAGTACTTC. Amino acid sequence: CASSLDLAKDIQYF.

This clonotype occurred once. J is TRBJ2-5 and V is TRBV7-8; 7 positions match TRBD2. CDR3 length: 14 residues. Germline CDR1 and CDR2: SGHVS and FQNEAQ. Unmatched junction bases numbered 5, after V lost 2 bases and J lost 5 bases. CDR3 nucleotide sequence: TGTGCCAGCAGCTTAAAGTGGGAGGGGGAGACCCAGTACTTC. Residues: CASSLKWEGETQYF.

This clonotype has at least ten counts. The rearrangement joins TRBV28 to TRBJ2-1, with D uncertain. The CDR3 consists of 13 residues. The V end was cut by 6 bases, the J end by 3 bases, with 9 bases between. The germline V gene encodes CDR1 MDHEN and CDR2 SYDVKM. The CDR3 loop is CASSPSVYNEQFF. CDR3 nucleotides: TGTGCCAGCAGCCCCAGCGTCTACAATGAGCAGTTCTTC. Variable domain in full (rest from reference TRBV28 and TRBJ2-1): DVKVTQSSRYLVKRTGEKVFLECVQDMDHENMFWYRQDPGLGLRLIYFSYDVKMKEKGDIPEGYSVSREKKERFSLILESASTNQTSMYLCASSPSVYNEQFFGPGTRLTVL.

V usage is TRBV7-8 and J usage is TRBJ2-1; 15 bases align to TRBD2. Germline CDR1 is SGHVS and CDR2 is FQNEAQ. This CDR3 is built from 16 residues. The ends lost 5 bases at V and 9 bases at J; junction bases unmatched: 8. As DNA, the CDR3 is TGTGCCAGCAGCCTCAGCCCGGGACTAGCGGGAGGTGAGCAGTTCTTC. Its protein is CASSLSPGLAGGEQFF.

There are many counts of this clonotype. This chain links TRBV3-1 with TRBJ2-1; possibly TRBD2 for D (5 bases). Germline V gene lookup returns CDR1 LGHDT and CDR2 YNNKEL (reference sequence). This CDR3 spans 15 amino acids. V lost 5 bases, J lost 2 bases, and 13 bases lay in between. The CDR3 sequence: CASSSTGKTYNEQFF. CDR3 nucleotides: TGTGCCAGCAGCTCCACCGGGAAAACCTACAATGAGCAGTTCTTC.

This clonotype was counted between two and nine times. The J gene is TRBJ1-4, the V gene TRBV2; the D gene is possibly TRBD1 (5 bases). This CDR3 contains 14 residues. Germline lookup yields CDR1 SNHLY and CDR2 FYNNEI. V was trimmed by 5 bases and J by 7 bases, leaving 14 bases between them. Here the CDR3 reads CASSRDLRSEKLFF. CDR3 in DNA: TGTGCCAGCAGTAGGGACCTTCGGAGTGAAAAACTGTTTTTT.

The rearrangement uses TRBV12-3 or TRBV12-4 and TRBJ2-5; 8 bases match TRBD1. The DNA matches TRBJ2-7 better at its end, which makes the J call doubtful. CDR3 length: 15 amino acids. This CDR3 is CASSSLHRGSYEQYF. Here the CDR3 DNA reads TGTGCCAGCAGTTCCCTGCACAGGGGGAGCTACGAGCAGTACTTC.

The chain couples TRBV13 to TRBJ2-5; TRBD2 matches 7 bases. Looked up from germline, CDR1 is PRHDT and CDR2 is FYEKMQ (reference sequence). The CDR3 runs to 14 residues. The trim removed 2 bases at V and 11 bases at J, leaving 11 bases unmatched. The DNA for the CDR3 is TGTGCCAGCAGCTTACTTCCCAGGGACTACCAGCAGTACTTC. Protein product: CASSLLPRDYQQYF.

This clonotype was seen a handful of times. The rearrangement joins TRBV20-1 to TRBJ2-3; the match to TRBD2 covers 9 bases. The CDR3 runs to 15 residues. The germline V gene has CDR1 DFQATT and CDR2 SNEGSKA (reference sequence). V trimming: 6 bases; J trimming: 0 bases; junction bases outside the gene matches: 7. The chain's CDR3 is CSAMTSGTSTDTQYF. As DNA, the CDR3 is TGCAGTGCCATGACTAGCGGTACTAGCACAGATACGCAGTATTTT.

The chain has TRBV12-3 or TRBV12-4 and TRBJ2-5; 12 bases map to TRBD2. The DNA matches TRBJ2-7 better at its end, which makes the J call doubtful. The CDR3 covers 14 residues. This CDR3 reads CASSWGLAGYEQYF. The CDR3 DNA reads as TGTGCCAGCAGTTGGGGACTAGCGGGCTACGAGCAGTACTTC.

The genes are TRBV5-1 and TRBJ1-1; D is unclear. The CDR3 runs 13 residues. Germline lookup yields CDR1 SGHRS and CDR2 YFSETQ. Trimming pared 0 bases from V and 4 bases from J, leaving 7 bases between. CDR3 sequence: CASSLEQFTEAFF. The CDR3 nucleotides read TGCGCCAGCAGCTTGGAGCAGTTCACTGAAGCTTTCTTT.

The chain couples TRBV7-8 to TRBJ2-1; TRBD2 aligns across 11 bases. The CDR3 runs 18 residues. The ends lost 1 base at V and 5 bases at J; junction bases unmatched: 10. The V gene's germline CDR1 is SGHVS and CDR2 FQNEAQ. The CDR3 loop is CASSLDNIAGGLNNEQFF. CDR3 bases: TGTGCCAGCAGCTTAGACAACATAGCGGGAGGGTTGAACAATGAGCAGTTCTTC.

The chain links TRBV6-2 or TRBV6-3 to TRBJ1-1; no clear D gene. The CDR3 contains 14 residues. The V end lost 2 bases, the J end lost 4 bases, and 11 bases lay between the germline ends. Germline V CDR1 and CDR2: MNHEY, SVGEGT. In nucleotides, the CDR3 is TGTGCCAGCAGTTACCGAAAGGCCGGCACTGAAGCTTTCTTT. Protein product: CASSYRKAGTEAFF.

This clonotype was recorded many times. V and J are TRBV29-1 and TRBJ1-4; D remains unclear. The CDR3 runs 13 residues. Germline CDR1 reads SQVTM; CDR2 reads ANQGSEA. V gave up 4 bases and J gave up 8 bases, with 14 bases separating them. Here the CDR3 DNA reads TGCAGCGTTGCTGACACAAGCGGGGAAAAACTGTTTTTT. It translates to CSVADTSGEKLFF.

This clonotype has a handful of counts. The CDR3 DNA reads as TGTGCCAGCAGTGAACGGAACCAGGGGGATACGCAGTATTTT. Protein sequence: CASSERNQGDTQYF. This rearrangement joins TRBV25-1 to TRBJ2-3; possibly TRBD1 for D (6 bases). The V end was cut by 2 bases, the J end by 6 bases, with 12 bases between. The CDR3 extends over 14 amino acids. CDR1 and CDR2 from the germline V gene are MGHDK and SYGVNS.

The chain carries TRBV12-5 and TRBJ2-7, with a weak D call TRBD1 (6 bases). Germline assignment: CDR1 LGHNT and CDR2 FRNRAP. There are 13 residues in the CDR3. V gave up 9 bases and J gave up 3 bases, with 15 bases separating them. The CDR3 reads CASARTDYYEQYF. The CDR3 DNA sequence: TGTGCTAGCGCTAGGACAGATTACTACGAGCAGTACTTC.

The rearrangement joins TRBV2 to TRBJ2-1; no definite D call. Germline CDR1 and CDR2: SNHLY and FYNNEI. The CDR3 consists of 15 residues. V was shortened by 4 bases and J by 0 bases, with 10 bases between the two germline ends. The CDR3 sequence is CASSGALSSYNEQFF. The CDR3 nucleotides are TGTGCCAGCAGTGGGGCCCTCAGCTCCTACAATGAGCAGTTCTTC.

DNA for the CDR3: TGCAGTGCTAGGCCCGGGGGGACAGGGATGGAGCAGTACTTC. Translation: CSARPGGTGMEQYF. The chain links TRBV20-1 to TRBJ2-7, with TRBD1 identical over 9 bases. V dropped 3 bases and J dropped 7; count of bases not matched to a gene: 10. In germline, CDR1 is DFQATT, CDR2 SNEGSKA (reference sequence). This CDR3 contains 14 residues.

In this sample, this clonotype turned up a few times. The genes are TRBV5-1 and TRBJ2-1; 14 bases fit TRBD2. This CDR3 comprises 21 residues. The germline CDR1 and CDR2 sequences are SGHRS and YFSETQ. The trim removed 1 base at V and 0 bases at J, leaving 12 bases unmatched. This chain's CDR3 is CASSLPRRTSGRSSSYNEQFF. Written as DNA, the CDR3 is TGCGCCAGCAGCTTGCCACGTCGGACTAGCGGGAGGTCTAGCTCCTACAATGAGCAGTTCTTC.

This clonotype was counted many times. The chain has TRBV20-1 and TRBJ2-2, with a tentative D call TRBD2 (5 bases). CDR1 is DFQATT, CDR2 SNEGSKA, per germline (reference sequence). V dropped 4 bases and J dropped 5 bases, with 11 bases sitting between them. This CDR3 comprises 13 residues. The CDR3 coding sequence is TGCAGTGCTACGAGGGTTCAAACCGGGGAGCTGTTTTTT. Translation gives CSATRVQTGELFF.

J is TRBJ1-2 and V is TRBV5-1; TRBD1 might be the D (6 bases). Germline CDR1 is SGHRS and CDR2 is YFSETQ. V lost 4 bases, J lost 2 bases, and 15 bases lay in between. The CDR3 loop spans 15 amino acids. In DNA, the CDR3 is TGCGCCAGCAGCACAGGACAGCCGGGAAACTATGGCTACACCTTC. Its translation: CASSTGQPGNYGYTF.